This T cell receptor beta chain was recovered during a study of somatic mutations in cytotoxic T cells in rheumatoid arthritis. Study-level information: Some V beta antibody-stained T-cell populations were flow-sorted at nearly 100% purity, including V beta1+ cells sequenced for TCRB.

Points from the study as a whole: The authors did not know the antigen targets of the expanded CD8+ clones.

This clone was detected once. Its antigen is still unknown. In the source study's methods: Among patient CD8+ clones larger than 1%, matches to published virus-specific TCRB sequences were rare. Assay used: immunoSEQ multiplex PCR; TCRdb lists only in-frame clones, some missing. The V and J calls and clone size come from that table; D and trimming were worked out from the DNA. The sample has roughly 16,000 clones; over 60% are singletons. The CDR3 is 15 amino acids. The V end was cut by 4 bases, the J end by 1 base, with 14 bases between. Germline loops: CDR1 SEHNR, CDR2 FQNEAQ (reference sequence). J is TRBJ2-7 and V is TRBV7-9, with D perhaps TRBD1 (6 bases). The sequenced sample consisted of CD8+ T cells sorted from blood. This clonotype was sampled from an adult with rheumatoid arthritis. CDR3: CASSSGTMDSYEQYF. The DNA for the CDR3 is TGTGCCAGCAGCTCCGGGACAATGGATTCCTACGAGCAGTACTTC.